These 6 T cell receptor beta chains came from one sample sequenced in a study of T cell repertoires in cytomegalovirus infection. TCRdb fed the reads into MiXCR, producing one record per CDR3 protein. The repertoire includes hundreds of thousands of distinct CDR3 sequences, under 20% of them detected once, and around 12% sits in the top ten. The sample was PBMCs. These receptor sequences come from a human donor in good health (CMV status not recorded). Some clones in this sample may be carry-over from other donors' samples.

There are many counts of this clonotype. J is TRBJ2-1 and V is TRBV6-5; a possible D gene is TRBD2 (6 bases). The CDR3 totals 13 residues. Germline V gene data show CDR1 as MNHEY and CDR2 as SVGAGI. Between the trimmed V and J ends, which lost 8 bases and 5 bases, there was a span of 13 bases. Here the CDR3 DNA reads TGTGCCAGCCGCGGGGATGATAACAATGAGCAGTTCTTC. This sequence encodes CASRGDDNNEQFF.

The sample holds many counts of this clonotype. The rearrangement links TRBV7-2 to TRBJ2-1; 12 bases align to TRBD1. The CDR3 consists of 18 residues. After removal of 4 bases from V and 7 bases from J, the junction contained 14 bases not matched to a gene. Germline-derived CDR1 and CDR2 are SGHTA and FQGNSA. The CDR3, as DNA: TGTGCCAGCAGCTCTAGGGGTGGCGGGACAGGGGGCAGGAATGAGCAGTTCTTC. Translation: CASSSRGGGTGGRNEQFF.

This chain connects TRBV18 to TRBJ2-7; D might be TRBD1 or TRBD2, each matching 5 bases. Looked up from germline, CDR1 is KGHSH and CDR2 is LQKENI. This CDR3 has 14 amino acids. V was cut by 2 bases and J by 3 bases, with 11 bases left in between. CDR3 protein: CASSPTGLNYEQYF. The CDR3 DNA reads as TGTGCCAGCTCACCAACGGGGCTTAACTACGAGCAGTACTTC.

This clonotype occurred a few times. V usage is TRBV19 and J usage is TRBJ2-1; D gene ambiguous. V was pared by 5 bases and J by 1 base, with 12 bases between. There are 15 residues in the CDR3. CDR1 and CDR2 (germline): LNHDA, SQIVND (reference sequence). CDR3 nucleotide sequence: TGTGCCAGTAGTCCAGACACCTTGTCCTACAATGAGCAGTTCTTC. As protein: CASSPDTLSYNEQFF.

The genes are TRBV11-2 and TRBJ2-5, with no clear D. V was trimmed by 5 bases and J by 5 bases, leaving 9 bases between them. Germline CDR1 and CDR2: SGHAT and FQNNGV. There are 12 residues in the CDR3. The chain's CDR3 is CASSPSLETQYF. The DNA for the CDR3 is TGTGCCAGCAGCCCCAGCTTGGAGACCCAGTACTTC.

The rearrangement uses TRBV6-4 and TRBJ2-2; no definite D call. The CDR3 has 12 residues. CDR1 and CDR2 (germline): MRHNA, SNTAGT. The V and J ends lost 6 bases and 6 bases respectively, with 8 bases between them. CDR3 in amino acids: CASRSVAGELFF. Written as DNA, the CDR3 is TGTGCCAGCAGATCGGTCGCCGGGGAGCTGTTTTTT.